This TCR beta chain comes out of a study of blood T cell repertoires in COVID-19. Study as a whole: Both acute and convalescent COVID-19 samples were obtained from the United States, Italy and Spain.

In this sample, this clone turned up once. This CDR3 has 15 residues. The germline CDR1 and CDR2 sequences are SNHLY and FYNNEI. Between the trimmed V and J ends, which lost 6 bases and 1 base, there was a span of 13 bases. Some clones are missing from TCRdb's copy, which holds only in-frame ones; the method was immunoSEQ multiplex PCR. The sample records 150,000 to 180,000 clones, around 83% being singletons. The material sequenced was peripheral blood. The V and J genes are TRBV2 and TRBJ1-5, with a possible D match to TRBD1 (6 bases). This clonotype was sampled from a woman in her fifties or sixties with COVID-19, enrolled during active disease. CDR3 protein: CASRGGGASNQPQHF. In DNA, the CDR3 is TGTGCCAGCAGGGGTGGGGGCGCGAGCAATCAGCCCCAGCATTTT.